This record concerns one TCR beta chain sequence. The data were obtained in a study of blood T cell repertoires in COVID-19. Some clones are missing from TCRdb's copy, which holds only in-frame ones; the method was immunoSEQ multiplex PCR. This sample has approximately 280,000 clones, with 88% found just once. From germline, CDR1 is SGHVS and CDR2 FQNEAQ. The CDR3 is 12 amino acids. V lost 1 base, J lost 8 bases, and 8 bases lay in between. The sample was peripheral blood. The rearrangement joins TRBV7-8 to TRBJ1-2; D unresolved. The TCR comes from a man aged 18-30 years with active or convalescent COVID-19. Here the CDR3 reads CASSLDVRGYTF. The CDR3 nucleotides are TGTGCCAGCAGCTTAGACGTCCGGGGCTACACCTTC.